This TCR beta chain is drawn from a study of blood T cell repertoires in COVID-19. Study summary: From the United States, Italy and Spain came samples of acute and convalescent COVID-19. PBMCs, B-cell-depleted T cells, or T cells were the source of the cDNA or gDNA that made up the material.

In the original processing: Reference gene primer amplification in the assay estimated nucleated cell counts. Sequenced by immunoSEQ multiplex PCR; TCRdb stores in-frame clones only, minus some. The DNA was the basis for D and trimming; V, J and clone size are from that table. This table holds 350,000 or so clones, around 83% found once. The CDR3 is made up of 14 amino acids. CDR1 is LNHDA and CDR2 is SQIVND in the germline V gene (reference sequence). Trimming shortened V by 7 bases and J by 1 base, and 13 bases separated the two germline ends. Sample: peripheral blood. This clonotype was obtained from a man aged 25 to 45 with active or convalescent COVID-19. The V and J genes are TRBV19 and TRBJ1-1; TRBD1 is a possible D gene (5 bases). The CDR3 protein is CASKVDTANTEAFF. The CDR3 DNA reads TGTGCCAGTAAGGTGGACACAGCGAACACTGAAGCTTTCTTT.